The source of this TCR beta chain is a study of blood T cell repertoires in COVID-19. Germline-derived CDR1 and CDR2 are SNHLY and FYNNEI. The CDR3 spans 14 residues. V lost 9 bases to trimming and J lost 4 bases; unmatched junction nucleotides: 7. In the original analysis: How many nucleated cells were present was estimated from reference gene primer amplification. Profiling relied on immunoSEQ multiplex PCR, and the TCRdb table lists in-frame clones only, not all of them. V and J calls and clone size are given by that table; D and trimming were obtained from the DNA. This table holds 150,000 to 200,000 clones, 70% to 90% found once.

Sequenced: peripheral blood. The chain links TRBV2 to TRBJ2-3; the match to TRBD2 covers 10 bases. This clonotype was sampled from a man in his forties or fifties with active or convalescent COVID-19. The CDR3 nucleotides are TGTGCCAGTACAGCGGGAGGGCCGGCAGATACGCAGTATTTT. Its protein product is CASTAGGPADTQYF.